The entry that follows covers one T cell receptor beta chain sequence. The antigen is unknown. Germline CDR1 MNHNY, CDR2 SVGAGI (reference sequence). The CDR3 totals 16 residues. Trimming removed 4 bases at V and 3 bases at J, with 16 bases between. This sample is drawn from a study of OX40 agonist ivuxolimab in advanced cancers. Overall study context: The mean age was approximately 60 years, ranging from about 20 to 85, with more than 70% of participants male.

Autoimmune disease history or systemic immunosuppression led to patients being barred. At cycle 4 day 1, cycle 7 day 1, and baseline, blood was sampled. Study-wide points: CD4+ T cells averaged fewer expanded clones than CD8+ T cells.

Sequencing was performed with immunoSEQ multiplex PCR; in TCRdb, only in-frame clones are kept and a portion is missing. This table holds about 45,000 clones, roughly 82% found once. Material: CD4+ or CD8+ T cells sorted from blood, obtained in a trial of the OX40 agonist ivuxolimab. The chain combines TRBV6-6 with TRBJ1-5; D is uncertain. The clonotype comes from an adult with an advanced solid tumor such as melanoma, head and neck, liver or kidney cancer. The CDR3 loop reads CASSWRTSEANQPQHF. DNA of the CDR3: TGTGCCAGCAGTTGGCGGACCTCCGAAGCCAATCAGCCCCAGCATTTT.